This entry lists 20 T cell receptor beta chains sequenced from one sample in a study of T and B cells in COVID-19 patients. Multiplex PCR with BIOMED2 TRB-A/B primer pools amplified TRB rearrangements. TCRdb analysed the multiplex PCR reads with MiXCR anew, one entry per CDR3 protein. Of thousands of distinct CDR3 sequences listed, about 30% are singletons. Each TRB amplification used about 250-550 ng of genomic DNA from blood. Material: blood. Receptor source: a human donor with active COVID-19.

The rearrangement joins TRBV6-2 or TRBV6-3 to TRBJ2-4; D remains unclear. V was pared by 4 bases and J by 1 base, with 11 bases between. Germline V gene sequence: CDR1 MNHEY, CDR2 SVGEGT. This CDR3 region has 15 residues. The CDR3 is CASSSPRWAKNIQYF. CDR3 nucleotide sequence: TGTGCCAGCAGTTCACCCCGGTGGGCCAAAAACATTCAGTACTTC.

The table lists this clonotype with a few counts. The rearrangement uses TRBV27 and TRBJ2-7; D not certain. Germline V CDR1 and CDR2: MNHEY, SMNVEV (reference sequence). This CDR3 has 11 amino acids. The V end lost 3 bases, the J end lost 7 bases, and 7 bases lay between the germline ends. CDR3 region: CASSLGPEQYF. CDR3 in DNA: TGTGCCAGCAGTTTGGGTCCGGAGCAGTACTTC.

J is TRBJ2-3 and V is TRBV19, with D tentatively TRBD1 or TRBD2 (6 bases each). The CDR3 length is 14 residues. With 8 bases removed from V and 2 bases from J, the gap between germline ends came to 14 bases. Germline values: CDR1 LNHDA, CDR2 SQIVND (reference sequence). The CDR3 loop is CASSGASSTDTQYF. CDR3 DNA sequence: TGTGCCAGTTCGGGGGCCTCCTCCACAGATACGCAGTATTTT.

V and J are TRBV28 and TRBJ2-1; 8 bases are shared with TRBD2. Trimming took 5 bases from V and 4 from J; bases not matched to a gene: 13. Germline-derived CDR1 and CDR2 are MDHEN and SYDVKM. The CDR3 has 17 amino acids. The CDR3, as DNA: TGTGCCAGCAGTCCACTCCTAGGTAGCGGGACTTACAATGAGCAGTTCTTC. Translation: CASSPLLGSGTYNEQFF.

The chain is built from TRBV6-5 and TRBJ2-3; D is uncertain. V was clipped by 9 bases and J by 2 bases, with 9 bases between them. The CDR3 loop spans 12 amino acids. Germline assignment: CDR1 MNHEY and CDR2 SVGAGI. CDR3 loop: CASSPTTDTQYF. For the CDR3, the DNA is TGTGCCAGTTCTCCCACCACAGATACGCAGTATTTT.

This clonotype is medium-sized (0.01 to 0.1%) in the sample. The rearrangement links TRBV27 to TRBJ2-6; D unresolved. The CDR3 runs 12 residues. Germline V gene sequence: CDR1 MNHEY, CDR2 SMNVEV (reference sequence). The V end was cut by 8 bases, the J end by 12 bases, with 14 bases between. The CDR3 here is CASGLSTSVLTF. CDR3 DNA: TGTGCCAGCGGGTTATCGACGTCCGTCCTGACTTTC.

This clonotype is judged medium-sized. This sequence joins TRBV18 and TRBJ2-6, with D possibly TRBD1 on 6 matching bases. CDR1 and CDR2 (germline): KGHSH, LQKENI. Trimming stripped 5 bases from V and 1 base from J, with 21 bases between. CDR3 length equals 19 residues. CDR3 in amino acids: CASSLRLGQDLSGANVLTF. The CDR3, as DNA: TGTGCCAGCTCATTAAGGTTGGGACAAGACCTATCTGGGGCCAACGTCCTGACTTTC.

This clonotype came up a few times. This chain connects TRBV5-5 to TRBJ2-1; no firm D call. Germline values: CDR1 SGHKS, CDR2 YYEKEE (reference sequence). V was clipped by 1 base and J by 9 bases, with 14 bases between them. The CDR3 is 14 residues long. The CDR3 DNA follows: TGTGCCAGCAGCTTGCGACCGGGTATAGGTGAGCAGTTCTTC. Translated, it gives CASSLRPGIGEQFF.

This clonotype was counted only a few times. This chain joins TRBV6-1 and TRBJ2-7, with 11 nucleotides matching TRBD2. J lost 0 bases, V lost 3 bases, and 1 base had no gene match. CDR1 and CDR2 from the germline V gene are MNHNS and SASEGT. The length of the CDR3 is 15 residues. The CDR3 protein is CASSEGLAVSYEQYF. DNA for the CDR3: TGTGCCAGCAGTGAGGGACTAGCGGTCTCCTACGAGCAGTACTTC.

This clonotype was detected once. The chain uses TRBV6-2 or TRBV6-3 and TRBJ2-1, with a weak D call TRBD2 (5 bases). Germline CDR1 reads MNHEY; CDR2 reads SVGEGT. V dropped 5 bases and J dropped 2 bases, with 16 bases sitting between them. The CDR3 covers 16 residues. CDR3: CASSTMRAPTYNEQFF. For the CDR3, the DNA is TGTGCCAGCAGTACCATGAGGGCTCCTACCTACAATGAGCAGTTCTTC.

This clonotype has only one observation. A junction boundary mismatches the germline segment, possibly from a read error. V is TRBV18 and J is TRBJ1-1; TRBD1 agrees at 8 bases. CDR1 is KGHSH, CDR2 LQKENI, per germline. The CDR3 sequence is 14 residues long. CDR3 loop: CVSSRTDRDTEAFF. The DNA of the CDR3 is TGTGTCAGCTCACGAACGGACAGGGACACTGAAGCTTTCTTT.

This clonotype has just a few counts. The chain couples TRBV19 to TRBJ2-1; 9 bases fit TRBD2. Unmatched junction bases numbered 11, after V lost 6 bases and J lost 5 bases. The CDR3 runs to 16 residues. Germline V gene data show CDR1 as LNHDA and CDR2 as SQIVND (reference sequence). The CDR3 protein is CASRDGLAGSHNEQFF. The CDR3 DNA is TGTGCCAGTAGGGATGGGCTAGCGGGATCCCACAATGAGCAGTTCTTC.

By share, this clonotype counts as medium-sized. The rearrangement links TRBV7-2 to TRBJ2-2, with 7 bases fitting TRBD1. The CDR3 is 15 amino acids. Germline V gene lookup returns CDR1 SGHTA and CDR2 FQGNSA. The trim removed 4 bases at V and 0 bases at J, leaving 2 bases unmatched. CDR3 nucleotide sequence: TGTGCCAGCAGCTCAGGACAGGCGAACACCGGGGAGCTGTTTTTT. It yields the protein CASSSGQANTGELFF.

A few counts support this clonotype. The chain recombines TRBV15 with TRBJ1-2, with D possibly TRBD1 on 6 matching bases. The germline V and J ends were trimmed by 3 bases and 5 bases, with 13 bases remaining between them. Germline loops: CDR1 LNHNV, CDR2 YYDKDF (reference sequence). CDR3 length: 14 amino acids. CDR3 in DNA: TGTGCCACCAGCAGTAGAAGGACAGTTTATGGCTACACCTTC. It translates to CATSSRRTVYGYTF.

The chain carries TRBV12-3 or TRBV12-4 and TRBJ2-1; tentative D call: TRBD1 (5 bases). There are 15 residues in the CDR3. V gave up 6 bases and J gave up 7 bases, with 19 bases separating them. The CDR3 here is CASRQAIPGLNEQFF. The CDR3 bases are TGTGCCAGCAGGCAGGCCATCCCAGGGTTGAATGAGCAGTTCTTC.

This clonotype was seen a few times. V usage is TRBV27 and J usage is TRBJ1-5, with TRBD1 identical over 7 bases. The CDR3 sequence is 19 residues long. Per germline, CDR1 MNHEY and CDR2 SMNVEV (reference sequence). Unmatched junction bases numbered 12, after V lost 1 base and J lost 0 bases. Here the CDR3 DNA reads TGTGCCAGCAGTTTATTCAACCCTGGACAGGCTTATAGCAATCAGCCCCAGCATTTT. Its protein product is CASSLFNPGQAYSNQPQHF.

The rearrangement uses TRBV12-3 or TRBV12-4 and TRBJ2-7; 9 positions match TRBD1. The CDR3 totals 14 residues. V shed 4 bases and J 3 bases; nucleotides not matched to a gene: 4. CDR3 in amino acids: CASSSGQGSYEQYF. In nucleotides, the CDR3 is TGTGCCAGCAGTTCGGGACAGGGTAGCTACGAGCAGTACTTC.

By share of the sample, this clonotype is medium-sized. The chain's CDR3 is CSGRRSGGTEAFF. As DNA, the CDR3 is TGCAGCGGACGGCGGAGCGGGGGCACTGAAGCTTTCTTT. The J gene is TRBJ1-1, the V gene TRBV29-1; perhaps TRBD1 as D (5 bases). In germline, CDR1 is SQVTM, CDR2 ANQGSEA. The CDR3 has 13 amino acids. Trimming removed 7 bases from V and 4 bases from J, with 16 bases in between. Full variable domain (rest looked up from reference TRBV29-1 and TRBJ1-1): SAVISQKPSRDICQRGTSLTIQCQVDSQVTMMFWYRQQPGQSLTLIATANQGSEATYESGFVIDKFPISRPNLTFSTLTVSNMSPEDSSIYLCSGRRSGGTEAFFGQGTRLTVV.

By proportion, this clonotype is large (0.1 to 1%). CDR3 protein: CATSEGAGDEKLFF. CDR3 sequence (DNA): TGTGCCACCAGCGAGGGGGCAGGGGATGAAAAACTGTTTTTT. This rearrangement joins TRBV15 to TRBJ1-4, with TRBD1 identical over 7 bases. V was pared by 5 bases and J by 6 bases, with 6 bases of the junction left unmatched. From germline, CDR1 is LNHNV and CDR2 YYDKDF (reference sequence). The CDR3 loop spans 14 amino acids.

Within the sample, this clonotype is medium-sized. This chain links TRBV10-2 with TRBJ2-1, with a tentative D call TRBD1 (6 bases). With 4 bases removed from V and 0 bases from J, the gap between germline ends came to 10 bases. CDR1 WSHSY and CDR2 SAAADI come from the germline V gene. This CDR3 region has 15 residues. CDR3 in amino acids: CASSGGRSSYNEQFF. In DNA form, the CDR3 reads TGCGCCAGCAGTGGGGGGCGGAGCTCCTACAATGAGCAGTTCTTC.